The rows below give T cell receptor beta chains drawn from one sample of a study of OX40 agonist ivuxolimab in advanced cancers. TCRdb's copy holds only in-frame clones and misses some; the assay was immunoSEQ multiplex PCR. The sample records about 77,000 clones, 65% to 85% being singletons. The sequenced sample was CD4+ or CD8+ T cells sorted from blood, obtained in a trial of the OX40 agonist ivuxolimab. Source of these receptors: an adult with an advanced solid tumor such as melanoma, head and neck, liver or kidney cancer. Both conserved end residues are part of each CDR3. Fields, in order: J gene, V gene, clone size, D gene, CDR3 protein, CDR3 DNA. The D gene is left open where the match is weak. Size values are once, few and many counts, or a class for expanded clones, and some rows have none.

TRBJ1-4,TRBV29-1,once,TRBD1,CSVGGQLEKLFF,TGCAGCGTTGGGGGACAGCTTGAAAAACTGTTTTTT
TRBJ2-1,TRBV28,-,-,CASSETGVKSSYNEQFF,TGTGCCAGCAGTGAAACCGGGGTTAAAAGCTCCTACAATGAGCAGTTCTTC
TRBJ1-1,TRBV27,-,-,CASSLTGGLNTEAFF,TGTGCCAGCAGTTTAACCGGGGGGTTGAACACTGAAGCTTTCTTT
TRBJ2-5,TRBV11-2,-,-,CASSRGEGTFQETQYF,TGTGCCAGCAGCCGTGGGGAGGGGACATTTCAAGAGACCCAGTACTTC
TRBJ1-1,TRBV5-1,-,TRBD1,CASNQGGLRGRGTEAFF,TGCGCCAGCAACCAGGGGGGTTTACGGGGAAGGGGCACTGAAGCTTTCTTT
TRBJ1-4,TRBV6-6,once,TRBD1,CASSPRGQGGEKLFF,TGTGCCAGCAGTCCCCGCGGACAGGGAGGCGAAAAACTGTTTTTT
TRBJ1-6,TRBV2,once,-,CASSEGGGNPYNSPLHF,TGTGCCAGCAGTGAAGGGGGTGGGAACCCGTATAATTCACCCCTCCACTTT
TRBJ2-1,TRBV10-2,-,-,CASSESKGVLFF,TGCGCCAGCAGTGAGTCGAAGGGTGTGCTGTTCTTC
TRBJ1-6,TRBV19,-,-,CASSGRGNSPLHF,TGTGCCAGTAGTGGCCGGGGGAATTCACCCCTCCACTTT
TRBJ2-1,TRBV7-2,-,-,CASSPLGGPTYNEQFF,TGTGCCAGCAGCCCACTAGGGGGGCCTACCTACAATGAGCAGTTCTTC
TRBJ2-7,TRBV2,-,TRBD1,CASSPSRDRDYEQYF,TGTGCCAGCAGCCCCAGTCGGGACAGGGACTACGAGCAGTACTTC
TRBJ2-3,TRBV7-3,few,-,CASSYQGQPTDTQYF,TGTGCCAGCAGTTATCAAGGACAGCCCACAGATACGCAGTATTTT
TRBJ1-6,TRBV11-2,-,-,CASSFPGATSPLHF,TGTGCCAGCAGCTTTCCAGGGGCGACCTCACCCCTCCACTTT
TRBJ1-3,TRBV10-3,-,-,CAISDVEGNTIYF,TGTGCCATCAGTGATGTGGAGGGGAACACCATATATTTT
TRBJ1-5,TRBV2,-,-,CASSVRSENQPQHF,TGTGCCAGCAGTGTCAGGTCAGAGAATCAGCCCCAGCATTTT
TRBJ2-7,TRBV30,-,-,CAWSVEGPSYF,TGTGCCTGGAGTGTGGAGGGACCCTCGTACTTC
TRBJ2-3,TRBV5-1,-,-,CASSLTGSMSDTQYF,TGCGCCAGCAGCTTGACAGGGTCAATGTCGGATACGCAGTATTTT
TRBJ2-5,TRBV6-6,-,-,CASSPQETQYF,TGTGCCAGCAGTCCCCAAGAGACCCAGTACTTC
TRBJ2-2,TRBV4-3,-,-,CASSPQLLGELFF,TGCGCCAGCAGCCCACAGTTATTAGGGGAGCTGTTTTTT
TRBJ2-6,TRBV30,-,TRBD1,CAWSRRDSNSGANVLTF,TGTGCCTGGAGCCGCCGGGACAGCAACTCTGGGGCCAACGTCCTGACTTTC
TRBJ1-4,TRBV11-2,once,-,CASSLDGGATNEKLFF,TGTGCCAGCAGCTTAGACGGCGGAGCAACTAATGAAAAACTGTTTTTT
TRBJ1-2,TRBV5-6,-,TRBD1,CASSLFGTGLQFEGYTF,TGTGCCAGCAGCTTGTTCGGGACAGGGCTCCAATTTGAGGGCTACACCTTC
TRBJ1-6,TRBV6-1,-,-,CASSEKAYNSPLHF,TGTGCCAGCAGTGAAAAGGCCTATAATTCACCCCTCCACTTT
TRBJ2-7,TRBV5-6,-,-,CASSPVQGYEQYF,TGTGCCAGCAGCCCGGTTCAGGGATACGAGCAGTACTTC
TRBJ2-5,TRBV5-1,once,-,CASSPQGRGVETQYF,TGCGCCAGCAGCCCACAGGGAAGGGGGGTCGAGACCCAGTACTTC
TRBJ2-7,TRBV6-5,-,TRBD1,CASGQGAGEQYF,TGTGCCAGCGGACAGGGGGCAGGGGAGCAGTACTTC
TRBJ1-5,TRBV7-7,-,-,CASSHRGNQPQHF,TGTGCTAGCAGCCACCGGGGGAATCAGCCCCAGCATTTT
TRBJ1-3,TRBV18,-,-,CASSPPSGNTIYF,TGTGCCAGCTCACCACCATCTGGAAACACCATATATTTT
TRBJ2-3,TRBV18,-,TRBD2,CASSPPASGGTDTQYF,TGTGCCAGCTCACCACCGGCTAGCGGGGGCACAGATACGCAGTATTTT
TRBJ1-6,TRBV18,-,-,CASSSSYNSPLHF,TGTGCCAGCTCCAGCTCCTATAATTCACCCCTCCACTTT
TRBJ2-5,TRBV5-1,-,-,CASMLPGPQETQYF,TGCGCCAGTATGCTACCGGGACCTCAAGAGACCCAGTACTTC
TRBJ2-7,TRBV28,-,-,CASSLVSSRATYEQYF,TGTGCCAGCAGTTTAGTTTCTTCCAGAGCCACGTACGAGCAGTACTTC
TRBJ1-4,TRBV30,few,-,CAWSGPTAVVNEKLFF,TGTGCCTGGAGTGGGCCAACGGCGGTCGTTAATGAAAAACTGTTTTTT
TRBJ2-5,TRBV7-2,-,-,CASSFPGASQETQYF,TGTGCCAGCAGCTTTCCCGGGGCTTCCCAAGAGACCCAGTACTTC
TRBJ1-5,TRBV4-1,-,TRBD1,CASSQAYIVGQGNQPQHF,TGCGCCAGCAGCCAAGCTTATATAGTCGGACAGGGGAATCAGCCCCAGCATTTT
TRBJ2-3,TRBV5-5,once,-,CASSLLFSGSTDTQYF,TGTGCCAGCAGCTTGTTGTTTAGCGGTAGCACAGATACGCAGTATTTT
TRBJ1-1,TRBV18,-,-,CASSPDTEAFF,TGTGCCAGCTCACCCGACACTGAAGCTTTCTTT
TRBJ1-2,TRBV30,-,-,CAWRVGPRGYTF,TGTGCCTGGAGGGTAGGACCACGGGGCTACACCTTC
TRBJ2-5,TRBV4-1,-,TRBD2,CASSQRVGREQETQYF,TGCGCCAGCAGCCAACGCGTCGGGAGGGAACAAGAGACCCAGTACTTC
TRBJ2-7,TRBV9,once,-,CASSPFSSSYEQYF,TGTGCCAGCAGCCCCTTCTCCAGTTCCTACGAGCAGTACTTC
TRBJ2-1,TRBV29-1,-,-,CSQGSGYNEQFF,TGCAGTCAGGGGAGTGGCTACAATGAGCAGTTCTTC
TRBJ1-5,TRBV6-1,-,-,CASSPGPTGRQPQHF,TGTGCCAGCAGTCCTGGCCCGACTGGGCGTCAGCCCCAGCATTTT
TRBJ2-7,TRBV5-1,-,TRBD1,CASSLGTASSYEQYF,TGCGCCAGCAGTTTAGGGACAGCAAGTTCCTACGAGCAGTACTTC
TRBJ1-5,TRBV7-9,once,TRBD1,CASSLQGGQPQHF,TGTGCCAGCAGCTTACAGGGGGGACAGCCCCAGCATTTT
TRBJ1-5,TRBV6-5,few,-,CASSYSWDQPQHF,TGTGCCAGCAGTTACTCATGGGATCAGCCCCAGCATTTT
TRBJ2-5,TRBV29-1,-,-,CSVERVGETQYF,TGCAGCGTTGAAAGAGTGGGGGAGACCCAGTACTTC
TRBJ1-3,TRBV6-5,-,TRBD1,CASSLGQAGNTIYF,TGTGCCAGCAGTTTAGGACAGGCTGGAAACACCATATATTTT
TRBJ1-3,TRBV7-8,few,-,CASSHRRGTGNTIYF,TGTGCCAGCAGCCACCGGCGGGGGACTGGAAACACCATATATTTT
TRBJ2-4,TRBV4-1,once,-,CASSQVVEGLSRKNIQYF,TGCGCCAGCAGCCAAGTGGTGGAGGGGCTATCCCGAAAAAACATTCAGTACTTC
TRBJ1-2,TRBV19,medium-sized,TRBD1,CASSPQAQGAGYGYTF,TGTGCCAGTAGTCCCCAAGCTCAGGGGGCGGGCTATGGCTACACCTTC
TRBJ2-4,TRBV7-9,few,-,CASSPRGGPRENIQYF,TGTGCCAGCAGCCCAAGAGGGGGGCCGCGCGAAAACATTCAGTACTTC
TRBJ2-2,TRBV30,once,-,CAWSSGVTTGELFF,TGTGCCTGGAGTTCAGGGGTTACCACCGGGGAGCTGTTTTTT
TRBJ2-7,TRBV19,-,-,CASSTKGYYEQYF,TGTGCCAGTAGTACAAAAGGTTACTACGAGCAGTACTTC
TRBJ2-2,TRBV10-3,once,TRBD1,CAIRGQSRNTGELFF,TGTGCCATCAGGGGACAGTCACGGAACACCGGGGAGCTGTTTTTT
TRBJ1-5,TRBV18,-,TRBD1,CASSLGQPNQPQHF,TGTGCCAGCTCCCTGGGACAGCCGAATCAGCCCCAGCATTTT